The clone carrying this TCR beta chain was observed a single time. Its antigen is not known. Assay: immunoSEQ multiplex PCR; the TCRdb copy retains only in-frame clones and omits some. This sample carries some 56,000 clones, approximately 85% of them seen once, and the ten largest clones take about 15%. The sample is drawn from a study of T cell responses to AZD1222 COVID-19 vaccine. Findings and caveats of the study: Spike-wide coverage was observed for vaccine-associated CD4 TCRs, with dominant responses at 160-218 and 743-854. In a largely white British group with more females than males, clonal diversity was possibly underestimated. The number of AZD1222 recipients seropositive at baseline was only six.

CDR3 length: 14 residues. Germline CDR1 GTSNPN, CDR2 SVGIG (reference sequence). V was pared by 4 bases and J by 6 bases, with 8 bases of the junction left unmatched. This chain joins TRBV30 and TRBJ2-2; the match to TRBD2 covers 7 bases. The sequences come from peripheral blood, collected on day 0 of AZD1222 vaccination. The sequence was collected from an adult in good health. CDR3 in amino acids: CAWTTGGGAGELFF. The CDR3 nucleotides are TGTGCCTGGACGACTGGGGGAGGGGCCGGGGAGCTGTTTTTT.